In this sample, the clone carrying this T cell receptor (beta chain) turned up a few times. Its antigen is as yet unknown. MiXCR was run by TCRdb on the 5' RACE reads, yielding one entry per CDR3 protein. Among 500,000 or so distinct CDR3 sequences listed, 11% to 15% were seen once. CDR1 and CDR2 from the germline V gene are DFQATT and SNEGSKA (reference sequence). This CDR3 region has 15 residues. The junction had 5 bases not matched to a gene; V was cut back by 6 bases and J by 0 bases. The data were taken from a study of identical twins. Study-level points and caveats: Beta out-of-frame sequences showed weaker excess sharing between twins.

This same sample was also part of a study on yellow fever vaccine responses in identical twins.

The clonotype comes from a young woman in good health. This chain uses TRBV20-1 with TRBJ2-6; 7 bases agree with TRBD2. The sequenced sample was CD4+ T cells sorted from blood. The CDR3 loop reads CSALGRHSGANVLTF. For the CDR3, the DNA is TGCAGTGCCCTCGGGAGGCACTCTGGGGCCAACGTCCTGACTTTC.